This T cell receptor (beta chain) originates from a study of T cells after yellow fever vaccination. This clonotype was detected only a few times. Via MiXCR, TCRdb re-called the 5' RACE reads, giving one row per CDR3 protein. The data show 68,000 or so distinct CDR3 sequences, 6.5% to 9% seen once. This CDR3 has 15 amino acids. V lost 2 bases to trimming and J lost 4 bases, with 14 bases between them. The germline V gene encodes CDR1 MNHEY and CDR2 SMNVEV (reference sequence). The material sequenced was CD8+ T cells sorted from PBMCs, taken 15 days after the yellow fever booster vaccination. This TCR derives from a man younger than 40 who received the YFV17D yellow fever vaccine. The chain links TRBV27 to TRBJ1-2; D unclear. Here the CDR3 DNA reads TGTGCCAGCAGTTTAACACCCCAGGTGGGCTATGGCTACACCTTC. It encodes CASSLTPQVGYGYTF.